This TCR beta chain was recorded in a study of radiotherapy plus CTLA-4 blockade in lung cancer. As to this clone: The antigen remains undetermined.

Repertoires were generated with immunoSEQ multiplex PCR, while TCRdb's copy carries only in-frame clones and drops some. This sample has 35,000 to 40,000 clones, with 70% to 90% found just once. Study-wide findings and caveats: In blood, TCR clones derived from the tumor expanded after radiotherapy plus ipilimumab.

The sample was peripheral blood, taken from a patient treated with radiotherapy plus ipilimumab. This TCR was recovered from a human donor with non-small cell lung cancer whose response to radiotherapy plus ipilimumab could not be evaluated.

The CDR3 DNA sequence: TGTGCCAGCTCACCACCGTCGGAGTACGAGCAGTACTTC. Amino acid sequence: CASSPPSEYEQYF. The chain carries TRBV18 and TRBJ2-7; D not certain. V lost 0 bases and J 4 bases, leaving 7 bases between the germline ends. CDR1 is KGHSH, CDR2 LQKENI, per germline. The CDR3 totals 13 residues.